Following are 23 T cell receptor beta chains from one sample sequenced in a study of regulatory T cells in long-lasting Graves disease. Noted time point: newly diagnosed GD, antithyroid drugs for less than 3 months. The TCR library was prepared using RNA isolated from PBMCs. Arm-PCR of CDR3 regions and iRepertoire HTBI primers were the basis on which TCR beta libraries were built. TCRdb called the multiplex PCR reads again in MiXCR, with one record for every CDR3 protein. This table has some 410,000 distinct CDR3 sequences, roughly 17% appearing once. The same data also went into a second study, on T cells in Graves' hyperthyroidism and ophthalmopathy.

The sequencing used peripheral blood mononuclear cells (PBMCs), collected at new diagnosis, from a patient treated with antithyroid drugs. Receptors were obtained from a woman younger than 45 with Graves disease.

This clonotype was counted a few times. The rearrangement uses TRBV28 and TRBJ2-2; 8 nucleotides match TRBD2. The germline CDR1 and CDR2 sequences are MDHEN and SYDVKM. The CDR3 extends over 17 amino acids. V shed 7 bases and J 4 bases; nucleotides not matched to a gene: 14. The CDR3 DNA is TGTGCCAGCACCCAGTTTCAGCTAGCGGGTCTCACCGGGGAGCTGTTTTTT. Its translation: CASTQFQLAGLTGELFF.

This clonotype showed up many times. One end of the junction does not line up with germline, which may come from a read error. The chain is built from TRBV4-1 and TRBJ1-1; no clear D. Germline V gene lookup returns CDR1 MGHRA and CDR2 YSYEKL. This CDR3 spans 13 amino acids. The chain's CDR3 is CASSPYWNTEAFF. The CDR3 coding sequence is TGTGCCAGCAGTCCTTACTGGAACACTGAAGCTTTCTTT.

This clonotype was seen ten or more times. The gene calls are TRBV30 and TRBJ2-3; a weak D match, TRBD1 (6 bases). The ends were cut back, 5 bases at V and 3 bases at J, with 12 bases in the middle. The CDR3 covers 13 residues. Germline values: CDR1 GTSNPN, CDR2 SVGIG (reference sequence). CDR3 bases: TGTGCCTGGGAGGGGGTGGTGACAGATACGCAGTATTTT. As protein: CAWEGVVTDTQYF.

This clonotype occurred many times. The DNA for the CDR3 is TGTGCCAGCAGTTTCCAGGGGGCCCGTATCCGAGTCTACACCTTC. Protein: CASSFQGARIRVYTF. This chain links TRBV28 with TRBJ1-2, with TRBD1 identical over 8 bases. V was clipped by 3 bases and J by 10 bases; unmatched bases: 13. Germline V lookup: CDR1 MDHEN, CDR2 SYDVKM. This CDR3 has 15 amino acids.

This clonotype has a single count. It is likely a read error: a sequence one base away is far more abundant. CDR3 loop: CASSAERLAGSDAQFF. The CDR3 DNA is TGTGCCAGCAGCGCTGAGAGGCTAGCGGGATCGGATGCGCAGTTCTTC. The J gene is TRBJ2-5, the V gene TRBV9; 9 bases fit TRBD2. The J call may be faulty, since TRBJ2-1 better matches the DNA end. This CDR3 contains 16 residues. CDR1 is SGDLS, CDR2 YYNGEE, per germline.

This clonotype was recorded at least ten times. The chain is built from TRBV27 and TRBJ1-1; TRBD1 matches 10 bases. The CDR3 is 13 amino acids. Losses at the gene ends were 2 bases for V and 10 bases for J; bases not matched to a gene: 4. The V gene's germline CDR1 is MNHEY and CDR2 SMNVEV (reference sequence). The CDR3 spells CASSLGGTGVAFF. The DNA for the CDR3 is TGTGCCAGCAGTTTAGGCGGGACAGGGGTAGCTTTCTTT.

The V call is TRBV6-4, the J call TRBJ2-6; 10 bases fit TRBD1. J lost 3 bases, V lost 6 bases, and 11 bases had no gene match. The CDR3 runs to 18 residues. Germline V gives CDR1 MRHNA, CDR2 SNTAGT. The CDR3 nucleotides read TGTGCCAGCAGGGAGCGAGGGGACAGGGGAGGTGGGGCCAACGTCCTGACTTTC. Its protein product is CASRERGDRGGGANVLTF.

This clonotype was detected ten times or more. This chain uses TRBV7-9 with TRBJ1-1; D is ambiguous. Trimming took 5 bases from V and 6 from J, leaving 16 bases between them. Germline V CDR1 and CDR2: SEHNR, FQNEAQ (reference sequence). The CDR3 extends over 14 amino acids. CDR3 in amino acids: CASSQVLASAEAFF. The DNA of the CDR3 is TGTGCCAGCAGCCAAGTTTTGGCGAGCGCTGAAGCTTTCTTT.

This clonotype appeared many times. The DNA for the CDR3 is TGCGCCAGCAGCCAACGTATTCTTGGGACCGAAGCTTTCTTT. Protein sequence: CASSQRILGTEAFF. The chain has TRBV4-1 and TRBJ1-1, with TRBD1 as a possible D gene (5 bases). Germline V gene data show CDR1 as MGHRA and CDR2 as YSYEKL. There are 14 residues in the CDR3. The V and J ends lost 2 bases and 8 bases respectively, with 15 bases between them.

This clonotype was picked up a small number of times. The J gene is TRBJ1-1, the V gene TRBV5-1, with D possibly TRBD1 on 6 matching bases. Trimming took off 7 bases at V and 6 bases at J, with 22 bases between the two ends. The CDR3 covers 15 residues. CDR1 and CDR2 from the germline V gene are SGHRS and YFSETQ. CDR3 residues: CASGLSGQIDAEAFF. CDR3 DNA sequence: TGCGCCAGCGGACTTTCCGGACAGATTGACGCTGAAGCTTTCTTT. The full variable domain, rest sourced from reference TRBV5-1 and TRBJ1-1, is KAGVTQTPRYLIKTRGQQVTLSCSPISGHRSVSWYQQTPGQGLQFLFEYFSETQRNKGNFPGRFSGRQFSNSRSEMNVSTLELGDSALYLCASGLSGQIDAEAFFGQGTRLTVV.

This clonotype was seen repeatedly, ten times or more. The chain combines TRBV7-2 with TRBJ2-7; no reliable D call. The CDR3 spans 12 residues. Germline loops: CDR1 SGHTA, CDR2 FQGNSA. Trimming left V 5 bases short and J 4 bases short, with 9 bases between. This CDR3 reads CASSGSGYEQYF. The CDR3 nucleotides read TGTGCCAGCAGCGGTTCCGGGTACGAGCAGTACTTC.

This clonotype was counted at least ten times. The CDR3 protein is CASSEALFSNQPQHF. CDR3 DNA sequence: TGTGCCAGCAGTGAAGCGCTATTTAGCAATCAGCCCCAGCATTTT. The rearrangement joins TRBV6-1 to TRBJ1-5; no firm D call. The CDR3 totals 15 residues. Deletions cut 0 bases from V and 0 bases from J, with 6 bases between. Germline values: CDR1 MNHNS, CDR2 SASEGT.

This clonotype was seen at least ten times. The CDR3 coding sequence is TGTGCCAGCAGCTCCGGGGGGGGCCTGGACAAAAACATTCAGTACTTC. It yields the protein CASSSGGGLDKNIQYF. The chain employs TRBV11-2 and TRBJ2-4; TRBD2 matches 8 bases. CDR1 and CDR2 from the germline V gene are SGHAT and FQNNGV. Trimming took 4 bases from V and 3 from J; bases not matched to a gene: 8. The length of the CDR3 is 16 residues. The full variable domain, completed using reference TRBV11-2 and TRBJ2-4, is EAGVAQSPRYKIIEKRQSVAFWCNPISGHATLYWYQQILGQGPKLLIQFQNNGVVDDSQLPKDRFSAERLKGVDSTLKIQPAKLEDSAVYLCASSSGGGLDKNIQYFGAGTRLSVL.

V and J are TRBV5-4 and TRBJ2-5; no clear D gene. CDR3 length: 15 amino acids. The V end lost 3 bases, the J end lost 5 bases, and 17 bases lay between the germline ends. Germline loops: CDR1 SGHNT, CDR2 YYREEE (reference sequence). This CDR3 reads CASSSGRAMAETQYF. The DNA for the CDR3 is TGTGCCAGCAGCTCTGGCAGAGCGATGGCGGAGACCCAGTACTTC.

This clonotype was seen many times. V gene TRBV2 combines with J gene TRBJ2-3, with TRBD2 matching over 13 bases. CDR3 length: 15 amino acids. Germline V gene lookup returns CDR1 SNHLY and CDR2 FYNNEI. The ends lost 4 bases at V and 6 bases at J; junction bases unmatched: 4. The CDR3 nucleotides read TGTGCCAGCAGTGTACTAGCGGGAGGGAGTGATACGCAGTATTTT. Protein sequence: CASSVLAGGSDTQYF.

This clonotype was seen many times. V gene TRBV30 combines with J gene TRBJ1-2; D might be TRBD1 (5 bases). The CDR3 sequence is 13 residues long. V lost 0 bases and J lost 8, with 13 bases in between. Germline V gene data show CDR1 as GTSNPN and CDR2 as SVGIG (reference sequence). Here the CDR3 reads CAWSVQRGAGYTF. For the CDR3, the DNA is TGTGCCTGGAGTGTACAGAGAGGGGCCGGCTACACCTTC.

This clonotype was observed at least ten times. The chain links TRBV3-1 to TRBJ2-1; D gene unclear. Germline V CDR1 and CDR2: LGHDT, YNNKEL (reference sequence). V was cut by 0 bases and J by 15 bases, with 9 bases left in between. This CDR3 region has 11 residues. The CDR3 bases are TGTGCCAGCAGCCAAGACGGACCGCGGTTCTTC. It is translated as CASSQDGPRFF.

This clonotype has more than one count but fewer than ten. This sequence may be a read error, since a much larger clone differs from it by one base. J is TRBJ2-7 and V is TRBV5-5, with D uncertain. The CDR3 length is 14 residues. The germline gives CDR1 SGHKS, CDR2 YYEKEE (reference sequence). The CDR3 sequence: CASSLGAGPYEQCF. The CDR3 DNA is TGTGCCAGCAGCTTGGGGGCTGGTCCCTACGAGCAGTGCTTC.

In this sample, this clonotype turned up many times. The V call is TRBV7-6, the J call TRBJ2-1, with 7 bases identical to TRBD2. Unmatched junction bases numbered 6, after V lost 3 bases and J lost 7 bases. Germline values: CDR1 SGHVS, CDR2 FNYEAQ. The CDR3 has 14 residues. CDR3 coding DNA: TGTGCCAGCAGCTTCCGGGAGGCCGGGAATGAGCAGTTCTTC. This codes for CASSFREAGNEQFF.

The table lists this clonotype with many counts. The chain employs TRBV11-2 and TRBJ2-5, with D perhaps TRBD1 or TRBD2 (5 bases each). This CDR3 has 16 amino acids. V was clipped by 3 bases and J by 7 bases, with 21 bases between them. The germline CDR1 and CDR2 sequences are SGHAT and FQNNGV. The CDR3 loop is CASSFTGTSGEGTQYF. The CDR3 DNA follows: TGTGCCAGCAGCTTTACCGGGACGTCCGGTGAAGGGACCCAGTACTTC.

This clonotype was seen many times. The rearrangement links TRBV18 to TRBJ1-2; D is ambiguous. The germline gives CDR1 KGHSH, CDR2 LQKENI. CDR3 length: 18 amino acids. The V gene lost 0 bases and the J gene lost 6 bases, with 23 bases spanning the gap. The CDR3 here is CASSPPGLASGGNNGYTF. The CDR3 nucleotides are TGTGCCAGCTCACCACCGGGTTTAGCATCTGGCGGGAATAATGGCTACACCTTC.

The sample holds many counts of this clonotype. This sequence joins TRBV11-3 and TRBJ2-2; D is tentatively TRBD1 or TRBD2 (5 bases each). Per germline, CDR1 SGHNT and CDR2 YENEEA. This CDR3 spans 15 amino acids. Trimming stripped 5 bases from V and 5 bases from J, with 15 bases between. CDR3 in amino acids: CASSLHGTLTGELFF. The CDR3 nucleotides are TGTGCCAGCAGCCTTCACGGGACGCTAACCGGGGAGCTGTTTTTT.

This clonotype was seen at least ten times. The rearrangement joins TRBV28 to TRBJ2-7, with D perhaps matching TRBD1 or TRBD2 (6 bases each). V was trimmed by 4 bases and J by 4 bases, leaving 20 bases between them. CDR1 is MDHEN, CDR2 SYDVKM, per germline. There are 16 residues in the CDR3. In DNA, the CDR3 is TGTGCCAGCAGTTCCCCCCGTACGGGGGCGGAGTACGAGCAGTACTTC. It translates to CASSSPRTGAEYEQYF.